The 32 T cell receptor beta chains in this list originate from one sample, sequenced in a study of human T cells and chemical hapten exposure. TCRdb recomputed calls from the RACE reads with MiXCR, one row per CDR3 protein. The sample shows 300,000 to 450,000 distinct CDR3 sequences, 4.5% to 7% of them seen only once. The time point here: pre-sensitization, week 0. The treatment here: therapeutic diphenylcyclopropenone sensitization with weekly scalp DPC. Specimen: whole blood, collected in connection with sensitization to the hapten diphenylcyclopropenone (DPC). These receptor sequences come from a woman aged 18-29 years with alopecia areata. Some clones in this sample may be carry-over from other donors' samples.

This rearrangement joins TRBV5-6 to TRBJ1-2; no firm D call. Germline V lookup: CDR1 SGHDT, CDR2 YYEEEE. The ends were cut back, 6 bases at V and 4 bases at J, with 10 bases in the middle. The CDR3 is made up of 12 amino acids. This chain's CDR3 is CASMRAVYGYTF. The CDR3, as DNA: TGTGCCAGCATGAGGGCCGTCTATGGCTACACCTTC. Drawing the rest from reference TRBV5-6 and TRBJ1-2, the complete variable domain is DAGVTQSPTHLIKTRGQQVTLRCSPKSGHDTVSWYQQALGQGPQFIFQYYEEEERQRGNFPDRFSGHQFPNYSSELNVNALLLGDSALYLCASMRAVYGYTFGSGTRLTVV.

This clonotype was seen repeatedly, ten times or more. The chain carries TRBV20-1 and TRBJ1-1; D may be TRBD1 (6 bases). In germline, CDR1 is DFQATT, CDR2 SNEGSKA (reference sequence). The CDR3 is 16 residues long. Trimming removed 3 bases from V and 8 bases from J, with 25 bases in between. DNA of the CDR3: TGCAGTGCTAGTCGGTCGAGCCACGCAGTCGGGACAGAAGCTTTCTTT. Its translation: CSASRSSHAVGTEAFF.

The chain joins TRBV12-5 to TRBJ2-7, with D tentatively TRBD2 (5 bases). Germline V gives CDR1 LGHNT, CDR2 FRNRAP. V dropped 9 bases and J dropped 6 bases, with 21 bases sitting between them. The CDR3 has 14 residues. CDR3 sequence: CASATGSSVGEQYF. CDR3 in DNA: TGTGCTAGCGCAACGGGGTCCTCGGTCGGCGAGCAGTACTTC.

The rearrangement links TRBV4-3 to TRBJ1-1; no definite D call. Trimming left V 4 bases short and J 0 bases short, with 9 bases between. Germline-derived CDR1 and CDR2 are LGHNA and YSLEER. This CDR3 is built from 14 residues. The CDR3 spells CASSPDWMNTEAFF. The CDR3 DNA follows: TGCGCCAGCAGCCCCGATTGGATGAACACTGAAGCTTTCTTT.

In this sample, this clonotype turned up many times. The CDR3, as DNA: TGTGCCAGCAGCTCCCAATTGGGGCAGACTGAAGCTTTCTTT. It yields the protein CASSSQLGQTEAFF. The V call is TRBV11-2, the J call TRBJ1-1; TRBD1 might be the D (5 bases). Germline V CDR1 and CDR2: SGHAT, FQNNGV. V was pared by 4 bases and J by 5 bases, with 14 bases between. This CDR3 is 14 amino acids long.

This sequence joins TRBV7-9 and TRBJ2-5; D is perhaps TRBD2 (7 bases). The V gene lost 5 bases and the J gene lost 1 base, with 26 bases spanning the gap. This CDR3 region has 19 residues. Germline values: CDR1 SEHNR, CDR2 FQNEAQ (reference sequence). CDR3 nucleotides: TGTGCCAGCAGCCCCACATTGGCGGGGGCCCTCCGGTTCCAAGAGACCCAGTACTTC. Translating it yields CASSPTLAGALRFQETQYF.

The rearrangement uses TRBV11-2 and TRBJ2-1, with TRBD1 identical over 7 bases. The V gene's germline CDR1 is SGHAT and CDR2 FQNNGV. The trim removed 5 bases at V and 3 bases at J, leaving 7 bases unmatched. CDR3 length: 15 amino acids. The CDR3 DNA follows: TGTGCCAGCAGCCGTACAGGGGCGATCTACAATGAGCAGTTCTTC. Its protein is CASSRTGAIYNEQFF. Together with reference TRBV11-2 and TRBJ2-1, the CDR3 gives the full variable domain: EAGVAQSPRYKIIEKRQSVAFWCNPISGHATLYWYQQILGQGPKLLIQFQNNGVVDDSQLPKDRFSAERLKGVDSTLKIQPAKLEDSAVYLCASSRTGAIYNEQFFGPGTRLTVL.

V gene TRBV2 combines with J gene TRBJ2-3; D perhaps matches TRBD2 (7 bases). The CDR3 is 16 residues long. Germline-derived CDR1 and CDR2 are SNHLY and FYNNEI. The V gene lost 4 bases and the J gene lost 4 bases, with 18 bases spanning the gap. The chain's CDR3 is CASSGGGTTGPDTQYF. CDR3 sequence (DNA): TGTGCCAGCAGTGGGGGGGGCACAACAGGCCCAGATACGCAGTATTTT.

The chain couples TRBV7-9 to TRBJ2-2, with D hard to call. The V gene's germline CDR1 is SEHNR and CDR2 FQNEAQ (reference sequence). CDR3 length: 14 residues. Deletions cut 10 bases from V and 0 bases from J, with 12 bases between. The CDR3 DNA reads as TGTGCCACCCTTCTTCTCGCGAACACCGGGGAGCTGTTTTTT. Protein: CATLLLANTGELFF.

This clonotype was recorded a few times. This sequence joins TRBV7-9 and TRBJ2-2; 8 bases line up with TRBD1. This CDR3 is 17 amino acids long. The V gene end was trimmed by 4 bases and the J gene end by 0 bases; junction bases not matched to a gene: 7. Germline lookup yields CDR1 SEHNR and CDR2 FQNEAQ (reference sequence). The CDR3 spells CASSSWTGLSNTGELFF. CDR3 in DNA: TGTGCCAGCAGCTCATGGACAGGGCTTTCGAACACCGGGGAGCTGTTTTTT.

This clonotype occurred a few times. The J gene is TRBJ1-6, the V gene TRBV25-1, with no clear D. V lost 4 bases to trimming and J lost 3 bases, with 7 bases between them. The CDR3 length is 14 residues. Germline CDR1 is MGHDK and CDR2 is SYGVNS. The CDR3 reads CASSVVGYNSPLHF. DNA of the CDR3: TGTGCCAGCAGTGTTGTCGGCTATAATTCACCCCTCCACTTT. The full variable domain, with the rest looked up from reference TRBV25-1 and TRBJ1-6, is EADIYQTPRYLVIGTGKKITLECSQTMGHDKMYWYQQDPGMELHLIHYSYGVNSTEKGDLSSESTVSRIRTEHFPLTLESARPSHTSQYLCASSVVGYNSPLHFGNGTRLTVT.

This clonotype has at least ten counts. The chain recombines TRBV20-1 with TRBJ1-1, with D unresolved. Germline-derived CDR1 and CDR2 are DFQATT and SNEGSKA (reference sequence). The CDR3 length is 15 residues. The ends were cut back, 3 bases at V and 0 bases at J, with 14 bases in the middle. The CDR3 bases are TGCAGTGCTAGGGCTTACTATCAGGTGAACACTGAAGCTTTCTTT. Its protein product is CSARAYYQVNTEAFF.

This clonotype was observed at least ten times. V usage is TRBV6-5 and J usage is TRBJ1-4; TRBD1 might be the D (5 bases). In germline, CDR1 is MNHEY, CDR2 SVGAGI. The CDR3 runs to 14 residues. V lost 0 bases to trimming and J lost 6 bases, with 8 bases between them. CDR3 loop: CASSYSGGDEKLFF. The CDR3 coding sequence is TGTGCCAGCAGTTACTCAGGAGGGGATGAAAAACTGTTTTTT.

This clonotype was recorded a few times. The rearrangement joins TRBV7-3 to TRBJ2-3; either TRBD1 or TRBD2 may supply D (5 bases each). This CDR3 has 15 amino acids. V was clipped by 4 bases and J by 6 bases, with 17 bases between them. The germline V gene has CDR1 SGHTA and CDR2 FQGTGA. CDR3 DNA sequence: TGTGCCAGCAGCTACAACTCGGGGCCTGGTGATACGCAGTATTTT. Translating it yields CASSYNSGPGDTQYF.

This clonotype was counted a few times. The V and J genes are TRBV5-6 and TRBJ1-5, with D hard to call. Trimming pared 2 bases from V and 1 base from J, leaving 7 bases between. In germline, CDR1 is SGHDT, CDR2 YYEEEE. The CDR3 is 14 amino acids. CDR3 protein: CASSFLRSNQPQHF. CDR3 sequence (DNA): TGTGCCAGCAGCTTCCTCAGAAGCAATCAGCCCCAGCATTTT.

This clonotype has a count of ten or more. The chain's CDR3 is CASSGWGLAGLEQFF. The DNA for the CDR3 is TGTGCCAGCAGTGGGTGGGGACTAGCGGGACTCGAGCAGTTCTTC. The rearrangement uses TRBV6-2 or TRBV6-3 and TRBJ2-1; 13 bases line up with TRBD2. Germline V gene data show CDR1 as MNHEY and CDR2 as SVGEGT. The CDR3 contains 15 residues. The V segment lost 5 bases and the J segment 10 bases; nucleotides outside the gene matches: 8.

In its sample, this clonotype was seen many times. The gene calls are TRBV5-1 and TRBJ2-4, with 9 bases identical to TRBD1. CDR3 length: 20 residues. Losses at the gene ends were 0 bases for V and 1 base for J; bases not matched to a gene: 14. The germline V gene has CDR1 SGHRS and CDR2 YFSETQ. In nucleotides, the CDR3 is TGCGCCAGCAGCTTGGAAACAGGGGGCCCCTTCAGGCGGGCCAAAAACATTCAGTACTTC. Its protein product is CASSLETGGPFRRAKNIQYF. The variable domain in full, with the rest retrieved from reference TRBV5-1 and TRBJ2-4, is KAGVTQTPRYLIKTRGQQVTLSCSPISGHRSVSWYQQTPGQGLQFLFEYFSETQRNKGNFPGRFSGRQFSNSRSEMNVSTLELGDSALYLCASSLETGGPFRRAKNIQYFGAGTRLSVL.

This clonotype came up many times. The CDR3 nucleotides read TGCGCCAGCAGCTTGCCGACAGGGAAGGAAGCTTTCTTT. This codes for CASSLPTGKEAFF. V and J are TRBV5-1 and TRBJ1-1; 7 bases are shared with TRBD1. The CDR3 runs to 13 residues. The ends lost 1 base at V and 8 bases at J; junction bases unmatched: 5. CDR1 is SGHRS, CDR2 YFSETQ, per germline. Combining the CDR3 with reference TRBV5-1 and TRBJ1-1 gives the whole variable domain KAGVTQTPRYLIKTRGQQVTLSCSPISGHRSVSWYQQTPGQGLQFLFEYFSETQRNKGNFPGRFSGRQFSNSRSEMNVSTLELGDSALYLCASSLPTGKEAFFGQGTRLTVV.

This clonotype was seen only a few times. V usage is TRBV6-5 and J usage is TRBJ1-5; D is perhaps TRBD1 (6 bases). This CDR3 comprises 15 residues. Germline V gives CDR1 MNHEY, CDR2 SVGAGI. V lost 5 bases and J lost 5, with 16 bases in between. DNA for the CDR3: TGTGCCAGCAGTAAGACGGGGGGGGCTTATCAGCCCCAGCATTTT. It translates to CASSKTGGAYQPQHF.

The rearrangement uses TRBV7-2 and TRBJ2-5, with 12 bases aligning to TRBD2. V was pared by 4 bases and J by 5 bases, with 2 bases of the junction left unmatched. CDR1 is SGHTA and CDR2 is FQGNSA in the germline V gene. CDR3 size: 14 residues. In nucleotides, the CDR3 is TGTGCCAGCAGCTGGACTAGCGGGGACGAGACCCAGTACTTC. It yields the protein CASSWTSGDETQYF.

The chain is built from TRBV27 and TRBJ1-1; D unclear. The CDR3 has 14 amino acids. The V gene's germline CDR1 is MNHEY and CDR2 SMNVEV (reference sequence). The V and J ends lost 5 bases and 3 bases respectively, with 13 bases between them. As DNA, the CDR3 is TGTGCCAGCAGTGAGGGCGGCGGGTACACTGAAGCTTTCTTT. It translates to CASSEGGGYTEAFF.

This clonotype came up many times. The chain links TRBV12-3 or TRBV12-4 to TRBJ1-5; D uncertain. Trimming shortened V by 5 bases and J by 9 bases, and 17 bases separated the two germline ends. CDR3 size: 14 residues. The CDR3 nucleotides are TGTGCCAGCAGTCTTGGATCGGGAAAGGGGCCCCAGCATTTT. Its translation is CASSLGSGKGPQHF.

The chain recombines TRBV12-3 or TRBV12-4 with TRBJ1-5, with D perhaps matching TRBD1 (5 bases). V was shortened by 6 bases and J by 4 bases, with 16 bases between the two germline ends. The CDR3 covers 15 residues. The DNA for the CDR3 is TGTGCCAGCAGCCCTTCCCCGACAGTAAATCAGCCCCAGCATTTT. This sequence encodes CASSPSPTVNQPQHF.

The sample holds many counts of this clonotype. The chain combines TRBV6-5 with TRBJ2-3; tentatively, D is TRBD1 or TRBD2 (6 bases each). Germline V gives CDR1 MNHEY, CDR2 SVGAGI. V lost 8 bases, J lost 0 bases, and 15 bases lay in between. The CDR3 spans 15 residues. The CDR3 DNA follows: TGTGCCAGCTTCCGAACAGGGACTAGCACAGATACGCAGTATTTT. Translating it yields CASFRTGTSTDTQYF.

Regarding this clonotype: At one end, the junction sequence differs from germline, possibly due to a read error. The rearrangement joins TRBV7-9 to TRBJ2-1; 7 bases agree with TRBD2. CDR1 and CDR2 (germline): SEHNR, FQNEAQ (reference sequence). The CDR3 consists of 14 residues. CDR3 loop: CVSSFTSGVNEQFF. The CDR3 DNA is TGTGTCAGCAGCTTCACCAGCGGGGTCAATGAGCAGTTCTTC. Full variable domain (outside the CDR3, taken from reference TRBV7-9 and TRBJ2-1): DTGVSQNPRHKITKRGQNVTFRCDPISEHNRLYWYRQTLGQGPEFLTYFQNEAQLEKSRLLSDRFSAERPKGSFSTLEIQRTEQGDSAMYLCVSSFTSGVNEQFFGPGTRLTVL.

This clonotype was counted many times. One end of the junction varies from germline; a read error may be responsible. The V and J genes are TRBV7-7 and TRBJ2-7; D is undetermined. From germline, CDR1 is SSHAT and CDR2 FNYEAQ (reference sequence). This CDR3 has 13 amino acids. The CDR3 DNA sequence: TGTGCTAGCAGTTCCGACGCAGCCTACGAGCAGTACTTC. Translating it yields CASSSDAAYEQYF.

The V and J genes are TRBV12-3 or TRBV12-4 and TRBJ2-3; TRBD2 aligns across 8 bases. This CDR3 has 14 amino acids. The V segment lost 7 bases and the J segment 0 bases; nucleotides outside the gene matches: 3. For the CDR3, the DNA is TGTGCCAGCACCCGGACTAGCAGCACAGATACGCAGTATTTT. It is translated as CASTRTSSTDTQYF.

Points on this clonotype: A single base separates this from a much larger clone, so it may be a read error. The gene calls are TRBV6-1 and TRBJ2-3; D is undetermined. There are 14 residues in the CDR3. V gave up 3 bases and J gave up 2 bases, with 9 bases separating them. Germline CDR1 is MNHNS and CDR2 is SASEGT. CDR3 loop: CASSEQWLTDTQYF. CDR3 nucleotide sequence: TGTGCCAGCAGTGAGCAGTGGCTCACAGATACGCAGTATTTT.

This clonotype was counted a few times. The V gene is TRBV27, the J gene TRBJ1-5; 9 bases agree with TRBD1. This CDR3 spans 14 amino acids. Trimming cost V 11 bases and J 6 bases; bases outside gene matches: 11. Germline values: CDR1 MNHEY, CDR2 SMNVEV (reference sequence). The CDR3 DNA sequence: TGTGCCTCATCACCGGGACAGGGTATTCAGCCCCAGCATTTT. Protein: CASSPGQGIQPQHF.

This sequence joins TRBV6-5 and TRBJ1-4; 7 bases are shared with TRBD1. Trimming removed 5 bases from V and 14 bases from J; junction bases left unmatched: 17. CDR1 MNHEY and CDR2 SVGAGI come from the germline V gene. The CDR3 is made up of 15 amino acids. This chain's CDR3 is CASSRGQASRERLFF. The CDR3 bases are TGTGCCAGCAGTCGAGGACAGGCCAGTCGGGAAAGGCTGTTTTTT.

In this sample, this clonotype turned up many times. CDR3 sequence (DNA): TGTGCCAGCAGTTACTCGATCAGGGGGCGAAGGGTAGCCCTCACAGATACGCAGTATTTT. This sequence encodes CASSYSIRGRRVALTDTQYF. The chain combines TRBV6-5 with TRBJ2-3, with 8 positions matching TRBD1. The CDR3 sequence is 20 residues long. Per the germline V gene, CDR1 is MNHEY and CDR2 is SVGAGI. V shed 0 bases, J shed 2 bases, and the junction held 16 bases outside the gene matches.

This clonotype showed up just a few times. The chain links TRBV20-1 to TRBJ1-1; D ambiguous. CDR1 and CDR2 from the germline V gene are DFQATT and SNEGSKA (reference sequence). The CDR3 is made up of 11 amino acids. In DNA form, the CDR3 reads TGCAGCGTAGGACCTCAACAGGAAGCTTTCTTT. Its translation: CSVGPQQEAFF.